The 7 T cell receptor beta chains reported below all come from one sample, sequenced in a study of blood T cell repertoires in COVID-19 (dated by TCRdb to the early 2020s). Receptors were amplified or captured by the immunoSEQ multiplex PCR assay. TCRdb limited this immuneACCESS table to in-frame rearrangements with V and J called. A share of clones is missing; checked studies link under half to unresolved V genes, and the rest is unexplained. This sample comprises approximately 150,000 clones, around 80% of them detected only once. The top ten clonotypes cover roughly 19% of the sample. The sequencing input was peripheral blood. Receptors were obtained from a woman of 80 years or more with acute or convalescent COVID-19.

The V call is TRBV29-1, the J call TRBJ2-5; TRBD1 agrees at 8 bases. V dropped 2 bases and J dropped 3; count of bases not matched to a gene: 8. The CDR3 extends over 15 amino acids. CDR1 and CDR2 from the germline V gene are SQVTM and ANQGSEA. The CDR3 is CSVEYSRGREETQYF. The CDR3 DNA reads TGCAGCGTTGAATACTCCAGGGGGCGGGAAGAGACCCAGTACTTC.

This chain joins TRBV11-3 and TRBJ2-7; tentatively, D is TRBD1 (5 bases). The CDR3 has 13 residues. Germline V gene data show CDR1 as SGHNT and CDR2 as YENEEA. V gave up 3 bases and J gave up 3 bases, with 9 bases separating them. DNA of the CDR3: TGTGCCAGCAGCTTCGGACACCTCTACGAGCAGTACTTC. Amino acids: CASSFGHLYEQYF.

This chain uses TRBV4-3 with TRBJ2-5; TRBD2 agrees at 9 bases. Germline trimming cut 3 bases from V and 1 base from J; bases unmatched to any gene: 9. Germline V gene lookup returns CDR1 LGHNA and CDR2 YSLEER. This CDR3 has 17 residues. The CDR3 nucleotides read TGCGCCAGCAGCCAGGGGACTAGCTTTTCTGTCCAAGAGACCCAGTACTTC. Its translation: CASSQGTSFSVQETQYF.

The genes are TRBV5-1 and TRBJ2-5; possibly TRBD2 for D (6 bases). Germline CDR1 is SGHRS and CDR2 is YFSETQ. This CDR3 comprises 15 residues. Trimming pared 7 bases from V and 0 bases from J, leaving 16 bases between. DNA for the CDR3: TGCGCCAGCGTCCCCAATACGGGAGACCAAGAGACCCAGTACTTC. It translates to CASVPNTGDQETQYF.

V gene TRBV30 combines with J gene TRBJ2-7, with 8 positions matching TRBD2. With V trimmed by 6 bases and J by 0 bases, 7 bases remained unmatched. Germline CDR1 reads GTSNPN; CDR2 reads SVGIG (reference sequence). This CDR3 spans 14 amino acids. In DNA, the CDR3 is TGTGCCTGCCGGGAGGGGGGGAGCTCCTACGAGCAGTACTTC. Translation: CACREGGSSYEQYF. Filled out from reference TRBV30 and TRBJ2-7, the complete variable domain reads SQTIHQWPATLVQPVGSPLSLECTVEGTSNPNLYWYRQAAGRGLQLLFYSVGIGQISSEVPQNLSASRPQDRQFILSSKKLLLSDSGFYLCACREGGSSYEQYFGPGTRLTVT.

The chain is built from TRBV7-9 and TRBJ1-5, with 7 nucleotides matching TRBD1. This CDR3 comprises 15 residues. Germline V gene lookup returns CDR1 SEHNR and CDR2 FQNEAQ (reference sequence). V dropped 1 base and J dropped 3; count of bases not matched to a gene: 3. The CDR3 loop is CASSLEGQLNQPQHF. Here the CDR3 DNA reads TGTGCCAGCAGCTTAGAGGGACAGCTCAATCAGCCCCAGCATTTT. The whole variable domain, filled in from reference TRBV7-9 and TRBJ1-5, reads DTGVSQNPRHKITKRGQNVTFRCDPISEHNRLYWYRQTLGQGPEFLTYFQNEAQLEKSRLLSDRFSAERPKGSFSTLEIQRTEQGDSAMYLCASSLEGQLNQPQHFGDGTRLSIL.

This clone has at least ten counts. This chain uses TRBV3-1 (or the pseudogene TRBV3-2) with TRBJ2-1, with D maybe TRBD1 (6 bases). Between the trimmed V and J ends, which lost 3 bases and 8 bases, there was a span of 20 bases. Germline V lookup: CDR1 LGHDT, CDR2 YNNKEL (reference sequence). This CDR3 contains 16 residues. CDR3 in amino acids: CASSQGRDTGRYEQFF. The CDR3 bases are TGTGCCAGCAGCCAGGGCCGGGACACCGGCCGCTATGAGCAGTTCTTC.